Below are 7 T cell receptor beta chains sequenced from a single sample in a study of beta chain features in type 1 diabetes. Their cognate antigens are unknown. Reverse transcribing all isolated RNA meant expressed TCRB transcripts were sequenced. Method: immunoSEQ multiplex PCR; TCRdb's copy keeps in-frame clones and lacks some. The sample consists of more than 250,000 clones, roughly 13% of them appearing once. Study-level points and caveats: Shorter TCRB CDR3s, moderately but significantly so, were found in Type 1 diabetes patients in all four CD4+ subsets.

Sequencing was performed on naive CD4+ T cells from blood. The receptors were sampled from a young man with type 1 diabetes.

This clone was seen at least ten times. The chain uses TRBV27 and TRBJ2-7; 7 bases map to TRBD2. J was trimmed by 12 bases and V by 7 bases; bases with no gene match: 3. The CDR3 extends over 9 amino acids. Germline V lookup: CDR1 MNHEY, CDR2 SMNVEV (reference sequence). The CDR3 nucleotides are TGTGCCAGCACGGGAGGTCGGTACTTC. The encoded protein is CASTGGRYF.

This clone has only a few counts. This chain links TRBV6-6 with TRBJ1-1; possible D gene TRBD1, 5 bases. CDR1 is MNHNY, CDR2 SVGAGI, per germline (reference sequence). Trimming removed 5 bases at V and 0 bases at J, with 10 bases between. This CDR3 is 14 amino acids long. This CDR3 is CASSPTVLNTEAFF. The DNA of the CDR3 is TGTGCCAGCAGTCCGACAGTTTTGAACACTGAAGCTTTCTTT.

The chain employs TRBV19 and TRBJ2-3, with D perhaps matching TRBD1 (6 bases). Germline-derived CDR1 and CDR2 are LNHDA and SQIVND (reference sequence). CDR3 length: 14 amino acids. V was pared by 0 bases and J by 9 bases, with 13 bases between. In nucleotides, the CDR3 is TGTGCCAGTAGTATAGATCGAGGGGGAGACACGCAGTATTTT. It specifies CASSIDRGGDTQYF.

This clone has just a few counts. The J gene is TRBJ2-1, the V gene TRBV7-2; 9 nucleotides line up with TRBD1. The CDR3 runs 14 residues. Germline V gene lookup returns CDR1 SGHTA and CDR2 FQGNSA. Germline trimming cut 3 bases from V and 7 bases from J; bases unmatched to any gene: 4. As DNA, the CDR3 is TGTGCCAGCAGCTTGGGGGACAGGGTAAATGAGCAGTTCTTC. Its protein is CASSLGDRVNEQFF. Full variable domain (rest looked up from reference TRBV7-2 and TRBJ2-1): GAGVSQSPSNKVTEKGKDVELRCDPISGHTALYWYRQSLGQGLEFLIYFQGNSAPDKSGLPSDRFSAERTGGSVSTLTIQRTQQEDSAVYLCASSLGDRVNEQFFGPGTRLTVL.

The V gene is TRBV7-7, the J gene TRBJ2-1; no firm D call. The CDR3 loop spans 14 amino acids. V lost 2 bases, J lost 3 bases, and 8 bases lay in between. CDR1 is SSHAT, CDR2 FNYEAQ, per germline (reference sequence). The CDR3 bases are TGTGCCAGCAGCTTATCAGGTGTCTACAATGAGCAGTTCTTC. Amino acid sequence: CASSLSGVYNEQFF. Based on the CDR3 plus reference TRBV7-7 and TRBJ2-1, the full variable domain is GAGVSQSPRYKVTKRGQDVTLRCDPISSHATLYWYQQALGQGPEFLTYFNYEAQPDKSGLPSDRFSAERPEGSISTLTIQRTEQRDSAMYRCASSLSGVYNEQFFGPGTRLTVL.

This sequence joins TRBV7-9 and TRBJ1-1; tentative D call: TRBD1 (6 bases). Trimming pared 7 bases from V and 3 bases from J, leaving 15 bases between. CDR3 length: 14 amino acids. In germline, CDR1 is SEHNR, CDR2 FQNEAQ (reference sequence). The CDR3 reads CASTYSDRYTEAFF. The CDR3 DNA is TGTGCCAGCACCTACTCAGACAGGTACACTGAAGCTTTCTTT.

The V and J genes are TRBV15 and TRBJ2-7; D uncertain. This CDR3 is 13 amino acids long. Germline loops: CDR1 LNHNV, CDR2 YYDKDF (reference sequence). The V gene lost 0 bases and the J gene lost 9 bases, with 12 bases spanning the gap. CDR3 DNA: TGTGCCACCAGCAGAGATGACCTAGTCGGGCAGTACTTC. Translation: CATSRDDLVGQYF.